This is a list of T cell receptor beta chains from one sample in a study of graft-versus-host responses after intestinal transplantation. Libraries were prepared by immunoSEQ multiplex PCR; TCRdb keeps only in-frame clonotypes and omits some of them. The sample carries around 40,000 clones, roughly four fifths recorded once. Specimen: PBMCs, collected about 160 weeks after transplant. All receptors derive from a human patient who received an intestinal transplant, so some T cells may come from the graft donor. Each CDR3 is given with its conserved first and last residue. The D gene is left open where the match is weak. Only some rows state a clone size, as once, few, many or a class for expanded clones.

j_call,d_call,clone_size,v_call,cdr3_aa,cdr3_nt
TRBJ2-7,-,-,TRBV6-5,CASSYSKQGDEQYF,TGTGCCAGCAGTTACTCGAAACAGGGCGACGAGCAGTACTTC
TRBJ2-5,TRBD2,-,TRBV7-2,CASSFFPSGSVETQYF,TGTGCCAGCAGCTTCTTTCCTAGCGGGAGTGTAGAGACCCAGTACTTC
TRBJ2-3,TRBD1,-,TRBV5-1,CASSLGTGVDTQYF,TGCGCCAGCAGCTTGGGGACAGGGGTAGATACGCAGTATTTT
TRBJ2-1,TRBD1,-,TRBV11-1,CASSPRDRGRAEQFF,TGTGCCAGCAGCCCCCGGGACAGGGGGCGCGCTGAGCAGTTCTTC
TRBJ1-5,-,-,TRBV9,CASSVGPENQPQHF,TGTGCCAGCAGCGTAGGCCCCGAAAATCAGCCCCAGCATTTT
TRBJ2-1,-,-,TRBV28,CASSLWLGIEGGRGEEQFF,TGTGCCAGCAGTTTATGGCTAGGCATAGAAGGGGGCCGGGGGGAAGAGCAGTTCTTC
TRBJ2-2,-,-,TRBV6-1,CASRSVWNTGELFF,TGTGCCAGCAGATCTGTATGGAACACCGGGGAGCTGTTTTTT
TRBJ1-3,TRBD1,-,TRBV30,CAWVGCRDRADHTIYF,TGTGCCTGGGTTGGGTGTCGGGACAGGGCTGACCACACCATATATTTT
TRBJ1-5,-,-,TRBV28,CASLQGGRQPQHF,TGTGCCAGTTTACAAGGGGGTCGGCAGCCCCAGCATTTT
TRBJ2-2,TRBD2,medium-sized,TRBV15,CATSRAVGGSGNTGELFF,TGTGCCACCAGCAGGGCGGTTGGCGGGAGCGGGAACACCGGGGAGCTGTTTTTT
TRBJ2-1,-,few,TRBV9,CASSVAGNALNEQFF,TGTGCCAGCAGCGTAGCGGGGAATGCCCTCAATGAGCAGTTCTTC
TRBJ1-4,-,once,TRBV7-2,CASSLRPNEKLFF,TGTGCCAGCAGCCTCCGACCTAATGAAAAACTGTTTTTT
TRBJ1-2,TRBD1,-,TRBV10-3,CAIRVDREGYGYTF,TGTGCCATCAGGGTGGACAGGGAAGGCTATGGCTACACCTTC
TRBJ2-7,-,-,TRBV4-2,CASSPRGLSDEQYF,TGTGCCAGCAGCCCCCGTGGATTGTCTGACGAGCAGTACTTC
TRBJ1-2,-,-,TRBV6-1,CASSSPFGRGGYTF,TGTGCCAGCAGTTCCCCCTTTGGGAGGGGAGGCTACACCTTC
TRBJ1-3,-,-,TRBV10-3,CAIRATGPSGNTIYF,TGTGCCATCAGAGCGACAGGCCCCTCTGGAAACACCATATATTTT
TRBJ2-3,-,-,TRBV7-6,CASSVGRLVTPDTQYF,TGTGCCAGCAGCGTAGGTAGACTAGTTACTCCAGATACGCAGTATTTT
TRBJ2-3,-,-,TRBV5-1,CASSSLRDLGDTQYF,TGCGCCAGCAGCTCATTACGGGATCTCGGAGATACGCAGTATTTT
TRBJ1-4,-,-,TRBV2,CASSQNEKLFF,TGTGCCAGCAGCCAGAATGAAAAACTGTTTTTT
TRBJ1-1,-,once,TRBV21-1,CASQYRDTEAFF,TGTGCCAGCCAATACAGGGACACTGAAGCTTTCTTT
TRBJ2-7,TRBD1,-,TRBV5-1,CASSAGTGAYEQYF,TGCGCCAGCAGCGCCGGGACAGGAGCCTACGAGCAGTACTTC
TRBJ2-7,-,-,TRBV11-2,CASSLTGLGYEQYF,TGTGCCAGCAGCCTAACAGGGTTGGGCTACGAGCAGTACTTC
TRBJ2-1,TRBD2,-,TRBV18,CASSGQTSGSPHEQFF,TGTGCCAGCTCAGGGCAGACTAGCGGGAGCCCCCATGAGCAGTTCTTC
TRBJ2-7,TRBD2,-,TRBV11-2,CASTLSGASSYEQYF,TGTGCCAGCACTCTTAGCGGGGCGAGCTCCTACGAGCAGTACTTC
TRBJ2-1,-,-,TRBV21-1,CASSKGTKRAYNEQFF,TGTGCCAGCAGCAAAGGAACAAAGCGGGCGTACAATGAGCAGTTCTTC
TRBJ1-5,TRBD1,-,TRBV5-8,CASRGTGSNQPQHF,TGTGCCAGCAGAGGGACAGGGTCTAATCAGCCCCAGCATTTT
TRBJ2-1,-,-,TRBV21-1,CASSTRLAGRDEQFF,TGTGCCAGCAGCACGAGACTAGCGGGTAGGGATGAGCAGTTCTTC
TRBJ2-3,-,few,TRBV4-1,CASSQEGGSTDTQYF,TGCGCCAGCAGCCAAGAAGGGGGGAGCACAGATACGCAGTATTTT
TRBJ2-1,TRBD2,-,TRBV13,CASGPGLQYNEQFF,TGTGCCAGCGGACCGGGACTACAATACAATGAGCAGTTCTTC
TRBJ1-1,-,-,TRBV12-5,CASGLGSEAFF,TGTGCTAGTGGTTTGGGGTCTGAAGCTTTCTTT
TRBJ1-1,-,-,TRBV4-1,CASSQVTANTEAFF,TGCGCCAGCAGCCAAGTCACCGCGAACACTGAAGCTTTCTTT
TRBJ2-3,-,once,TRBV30,CAWSVGGIGADTQYF,TGTGCCTGGAGTGTAGGGGGTATCGGGGCAGATACGCAGTATTTT
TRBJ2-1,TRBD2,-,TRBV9,CASSRTSGRPSSYNEQFF,TGTGCCAGCAGCCGGACTAGCGGGAGGCCCAGCTCCTACAATGAGCAGTTCTTC
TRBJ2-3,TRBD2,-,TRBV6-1,CASSALSSGRADTQYF,TGTGCCAGCAGTGCTTTGTCTAGCGGGAGGGCAGATACGCAGTATTTT
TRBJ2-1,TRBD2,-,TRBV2,CASSPGGNEQFF,TGTGCCAGCAGTCCCGGGGGGAATGAGCAGTTCTTC
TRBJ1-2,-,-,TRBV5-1,CASRSPGLHYGYTF,TGCGCCAGCAGATCCCCCGGACTTCACTATGGCTACACCTTC
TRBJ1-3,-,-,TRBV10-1,CASSTGPGNTIYF,TGCGCCAGCTCGACAGGTCCTGGAAACACCATATATTTT
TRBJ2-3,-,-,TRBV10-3,CAIRSRGTDTQYF,TGTGCCATCAGGAGCCGGGGCACAGATACGCAGTATTTT
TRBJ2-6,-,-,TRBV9,CASGLRLKQSRANVPTF,TGTGCCAGCGGTTTGCGACTCAAACAAAGTCGGGCCAACGTCCCGACTTTC
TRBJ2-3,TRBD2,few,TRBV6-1,CASSELAGSTDTQYF,TGTGCCAGCAGTGAACTAGCGGGGAGCACAGATACGCAGTATTTT
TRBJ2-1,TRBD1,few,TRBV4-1,CASSQEWAQGVDEQFF,TGCGCCAGCAGCCAAGAATGGGCTCAGGGGGTCGATGAGCAGTTCTTC
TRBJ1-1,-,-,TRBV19,CASRYPEKNTEAFF,TGTGCCAGTCGATACCCGGAAAAGAACACTGAAGCTTTCTTT
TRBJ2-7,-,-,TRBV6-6,CASSSGHSYEQYF,TGTGCCAGCAGTTCCGGACACTCCTACGAGCAGTACTTC